This T cell receptor beta chain was captured in a study of Graves' ophthalmopathy and Graves' hyperthyroidism. Turning to the study itself: There was a collection of peripheral blood at initial diagnosis, before any treatment. General study results and limits: Cross-validated, the 13-signature model showed 87.88%/81.08% sensitivity/specificity, and 80%/75% in the test set.

Amplifying from RNA transcripts, the study obtained TCR beta CDR3 regions. HTBI primers were used in a first-round RT-PCR, which preceded a second-round multiplex PCR. TCRdb re-derived calls from the multiplex PCR reads in MiXCR, one entry per CDR3 protein. The table records some 210,000 distinct CDR3 sequences, 29% of them present only once. Exclusion covered patients with other autoimmune diseases or uncontrolled infections (as well as pregnancy or lactation). As diagnostic evidence, clinical symptoms, serum thyroxine, TRAb, thyroid ultrasound and orbital computed tomography were relied upon. Ten or more counts support this clonotype. Its target is not known. CDR3 length equals 14 residues. The junction had 2 bases not matched to a gene; V was cut back by 8 bases and J by 0 bases. Germline V CDR1 and CDR2: MNHEY, SVGAGI.

Sequencing was carried out using peripheral blood. The chain links TRBV6-5 to TRBJ2-2; 8 bases are a match to TRBD2. This receptor was obtained from a man between 50 and 59 years old with Graves' ophthalmopathy. CDR3 loop: CASGGRTNTGELFF. The CDR3 nucleotides read TGTGCCAGCGGCGGGAGGACGAACACCGGGGAGCTGTTTTTT.